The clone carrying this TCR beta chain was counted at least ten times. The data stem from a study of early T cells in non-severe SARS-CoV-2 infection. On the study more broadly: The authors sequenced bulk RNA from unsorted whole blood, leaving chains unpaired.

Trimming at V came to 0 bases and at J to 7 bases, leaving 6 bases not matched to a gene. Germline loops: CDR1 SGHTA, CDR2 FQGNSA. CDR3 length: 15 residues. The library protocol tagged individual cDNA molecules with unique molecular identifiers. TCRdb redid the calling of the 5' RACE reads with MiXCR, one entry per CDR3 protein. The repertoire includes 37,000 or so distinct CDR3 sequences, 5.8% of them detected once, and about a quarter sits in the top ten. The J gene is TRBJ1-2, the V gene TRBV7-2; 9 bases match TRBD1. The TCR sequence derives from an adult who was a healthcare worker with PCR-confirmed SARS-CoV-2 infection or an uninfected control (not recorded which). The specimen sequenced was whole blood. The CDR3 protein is CASSLAMDRGSGYTF. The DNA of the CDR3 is TGTGCCAGCAGCTTAGCCATGGACAGGGGTAGTGGCTACACCTTC.